This passage covers 6 T cell receptor beta chains from one sample sequenced in a study of technical replicates of blood from a handful of donors. TCRdb's table, derived via immunoSEQ multiplex PCR, lists solely in-frame clones and lacks some. Of roughly 68,000 clones listed, 95% to 97% are singletons. Source material: T cells isolated from PBMCs. The receptor source for this set is a human donor in good health.

V usage is TRBV5-1 and J usage is TRBJ2-1; maybe TRBD2 (6 bases). The CDR3 has 16 amino acids. V was shortened by 4 bases and J by 4 bases, with 18 bases between the two germline ends. Germline V gene sequence: CDR1 SGHRS, CDR2 YFSETQ. The CDR3: CASSGLLAEKYNEQFF. DNA of the CDR3: TGCGCCAGCAGCGGCCTGTTAGCGGAGAAATACAATGAGCAGTTCTTC.

The chain combines TRBV19 with TRBJ1-5; 7 nucleotides agree with TRBD1. CDR1 is LNHDA, CDR2 SQIVND, per germline (reference sequence). The CDR3 spans 17 residues. The V and J ends lost 3 bases and 4 bases, in that order; junction bases with no gene match: 12. The CDR3 nucleotides read TGTGCCAGTAGTATCGGCAGGGGGAAAAAGGTAAATCAGCCCCAGCATTTT. Encoded protein: CASSIGRGKKVNQPQHF.

This chain uses TRBV7-3 with TRBJ2-3, with D possibly being TRBD2 (5 bases). Germline CDR1 SGHTA, CDR2 FQGTGA. This CDR3 is built from 17 residues. V dropped 5 bases and J dropped 5 bases, with 23 bases sitting between them. The CDR3 DNA reads TGTGCCAGCAGCCTACCCATGGCGGGCGCAGCCGGAGATACGCAGTATTTT. Residues: CASSLPMAGAAGDTQYF. Filled out from reference TRBV7-3 and TRBJ2-3, the complete variable domain reads GAGVSQTPSNKVTEKGKYVELRCDPISGHTALYWYRQSLGQGPEFLIYFQGTGAADDSGLPNDRFFAVRPEGSVSTLKIQRTERGDSAVYLCASSLPMAGAAGDTQYFGPGTRLTVL.

The chain is built from TRBV7-9 and TRBJ2-7, with TRBD2 identical over 8 bases. In germline, CDR1 is SEHNR, CDR2 FQNEAQ (reference sequence). The V segment lost 6 bases and the J segment 4 bases; nucleotides outside the gene matches: 11. This CDR3 comprises 15 residues. The CDR3 reads CASRTSGRRVYEQYF. DNA for the CDR3: TGTGCCAGCAGAACTAGCGGCCGGAGAGTGTACGAGCAGTACTTC.

CDR3: CASSYKYEQYF. The DNA of the CDR3 is TGTGCCAGCAGTTATAAATACGAGCAGTACTTC. The V gene is TRBV6-6, the J gene TRBJ2-7; no clear D. Per germline, CDR1 MNHNY and CDR2 SVGAGI (reference sequence). With 3 bases removed from V and 4 bases from J, the gap between germline ends came to 4 bases. The CDR3 is made up of 11 amino acids.

The sample holds one count of this clone. The gene calls are TRBV5-1 and TRBJ2-6, with 8 positions matching TRBD2. CDR3 length equals 17 residues. CDR1 SGHRS and CDR2 YFSETQ come from the germline V gene. V shed 4 bases and J 2 bases; nucleotides not matched to a gene: 8. CDR3 residues: CASSDLAGGAGANVLTF. The CDR3 DNA reads TGCGCCAGCAGCGATCTGGCGGGGGGCGCTGGGGCCAACGTCCTGACTTTC.